These 10 T cell receptor beta chains share one sample of origin, sequenced in a study of shared clonotypes between healthy human individuals. CD45RO-negative, CCR7-selected cells formed the naive CD8 fraction, which excluded terminally differentiated effector memory CD45RA+ cells. Method: immunoSEQ multiplex PCR; TCRdb's copy keeps in-frame clones and lacks some. The sample has about 2.1 million clones; just over 90% are singletons. The sample taken for sequencing was naive CD8+ T cells from PBMCs. These receptors were taken from a man aged 18 to 29 in good health. Some clones in this sample may be carry-over from other donors' samples.

This clone was seen once. The V call is TRBV4-2, the J call TRBJ2-7, with D possibly TRBD2 on 5 matching bases. Germline V gene data show CDR1 as LGHNA and CDR2 as YNFKEQ. V was trimmed by 3 bases and J by 3 bases, leaving 15 bases between them. CDR3 length: 15 amino acids. This CDR3 is CASSQERDVFYEQYF. Here the CDR3 DNA reads TGTGCCAGCAGCCAGGAGAGGGATGTGTTCTACGAGCAGTACTTC.

This sequence joins TRBV15 and TRBJ1-5; D gene unclear. The CDR3 is made up of 15 amino acids. Germline V gene lookup returns CDR1 LNHNV and CDR2 YYDKDF (reference sequence). Deletions cut 1 base from V and 3 bases from J, with 10 bases between. CDR3 in amino acids: CATSRAWQDNQPQHF. CDR3 bases: TGTGCCACCAGCAGAGCTTGGCAGGACAATCAGCCCCAGCATTTT.

The V call is TRBV7-8, the J call TRBJ2-5, with 13 bases that match TRBD2. CDR3 length: 16 residues. Germline trimming cut 4 bases from V and 4 bases from J; bases unmatched to any gene: 6. Germline CDR1 is SGHVS and CDR2 is FQNEAQ. For the CDR3, the DNA is TGTGCCAGCAGCTACGGACTAGCGGGAGTGACAGAGACCCAGTACTTC. It encodes CASSYGLAGVTETQYF.

This chain connects TRBV10-3 to TRBJ2-3; 8 nucleotides match TRBD2. The length of the CDR3 is 18 residues. The V and J ends lost 10 bases and 0 bases, in that order; junction bases with no gene match: 18. Per the germline V gene, CDR1 is ENHRY and CDR2 is SYGVKD. CDR3 DNA: TGTGCCACCACTCACCAGGGTGGGGGACTAGGGAGCACAGATACGCAGTATTTT. This sequence encodes CATTHQGGGLGSTDTQYF.

V gene TRBV13 combines with J gene TRBJ1-1; no clear D gene. Trimming took off 5 bases at V and 0 bases at J, with 22 bases between the two ends. This CDR3 contains 18 residues. CDR1 is PRHDT and CDR2 is FYEKMQ in the germline V gene (reference sequence). The CDR3 sequence: CASSPRGRPSHLNTEAFF. CDR3 nucleotides: TGTGCCAGCAGCCCACGAGGGAGGCCCTCCCACCTGAACACTGAAGCTTTCTTT. The full variable domain, rest sourced from reference TRBV13 and TRBJ1-1, is AAGVIQSPRHLIKEKRETATLKCYPIPRHDTVYWYQQGPGQDPQFLISFYEKMQSDKGSIPDRFSAQQFSDYHSELNMSSLELGDSALYFCASSPRGRPSHLNTEAFFGQGTRLTVV.

A word on this clone: The same CDR3 arises from other DNA sequences in this sample as well. The genes are TRBV28 and TRBJ1-1, with D perhaps matching TRBD1 (6 bases). Germline lookup yields CDR1 MDHEN and CDR2 SYDVKM. V lost 2 bases, J lost 1 base, and 8 bases lay in between. This CDR3 comprises 14 residues. In nucleotides, the CDR3 is TGTGCCAGCAGTTTAGCAGGGGAGAACACTGAAGCTTTCTTT. Translating it yields CASSLAGENTEAFF.

The chain couples TRBV7-8 to TRBJ2-2; TRBD2 might be the D (6 bases). Trimming left V 2 bases short and J 4 bases short, with 14 bases between. The germline V gene encodes CDR1 SGHVS and CDR2 FQNEAQ. This CDR3 spans 16 amino acids. In DNA form, the CDR3 reads TGTGCCAGCAGCTTATGGATAATGGAGGGCACCGGGGAGCTGTTTTTT. Translation: CASSLWIMEGTGELFF.

In its sample, this clone was seen a few times. In the same sample, other DNA sequences code for this CDR3. V and J are TRBV9 and TRBJ1-5; 8 nucleotides line up with TRBD1. This CDR3 has 14 amino acids. From germline, CDR1 is SGDLS and CDR2 YYNGEE. Trimming at V came to 5 bases and at J to 1 base, leaving 2 bases not matched to a gene. CDR3 nucleotides: TGTGCCAGCAGTGGACAGGGAAGCAATCAGCCCCAGCATTTT. Translation: CASSGQGSNQPQHF.

V and J are TRBV7-2 and TRBJ2-2; TRBD2 aligns across 9 bases. The CDR3 length is 16 residues. Germline values: CDR1 SGHTA, CDR2 FQGNSA. V shed 4 bases, J shed 6 bases, and the junction held 9 bases outside the gene matches. The CDR3 DNA follows: TGTGCCAGCAGCTCCCGGACTAGCGAGGTCCCCGGGGAGCTGTTTTTT. Its translation: CASSSRTSEVPGELFF. Looking up the rest from reference TRBV7-2 and TRBJ2-2 gives the full variable domain: GAGVSQSPSNKVTEKGKDVELRCDPISGHTALYWYRQSLGQGLEFLIYFQGNSAPDKSGLPSDRFSAERTGGSVSTLTIQRTQQEDSAVYLCASSSRTSEVPGELFFGEGSRLTVL.

For this clone: The junction departs from germline at one end; a sequencing error may be responsible. The V call is TRBV14, the J call TRBJ2-5, with D tentatively TRBD2 (6 bases). The V gene's germline CDR1 is SGHDN and CDR2 FVKESK. The CDR3 has 16 residues. Here the CDR3 reads CAGSQSDSGREETQYF. As DNA, the CDR3 is TGTGCCGGCAGCCAATCCGATAGCGGCCGGGAAGAGACCCAGTACTTC.